Following are 27 T cell receptor beta chains from one sample sequenced in a study of T-cell reconstitution after alpha-beta-depleted transplantation in children. Unique molecular identifiers featured in how the TCRbeta library was prepared. From the PCR reads, TCRdb called clonotypes with MiXCR, one entry per CDR3 protein. Seen here are around 370,000 distinct CDR3 sequences, under 13% observed once, and the top ten hold about 2.3%. Sequences were derived from PBMCs from the stem cell graft donor, sampled from the stem cell graft. These receptors were collected from a human donor who donated a stem cell graft to a child with acute lymphoblastic leukemia.

Only a few counts were recorded for this clonotype. This chain joins TRBV12-3 or TRBV12-4 and TRBJ2-3; D perhaps matches TRBD2 (5 bases). With 6 bases removed from V and 9 bases from J, the gap between germline ends came to 22 bases. This CDR3 is built from 15 residues. CDR3 loop: CASSPEDFSSGTQYF. In DNA, the CDR3 is TGTGCCAGCAGCCCCGAGGACTTTTCCTCCGGGACGCAGTATTTT.

In this sample, this clonotype turned up a few times. V is TRBV10-3 and J is TRBJ1-4; TRBD1 is a possible D gene (6 bases). From germline, CDR1 is ENHRY and CDR2 SYGVKD. Trimming took 2 bases from V and 7 from J, leaving 14 bases between them. The CDR3 has 15 residues. CDR3 in DNA: TGTGCCATCAGTGAGGGGCAGGGGCTGGTTGAAAAACTGTTTTTT. It is translated as CAISEGQGLVEKLFF.

The CDR3: CASSFQSGTSQYF. The CDR3 nucleotides are TGTGCCAGCAGTTTTCAGAGTGGAACGTCACAGTACTTC. The V gene is TRBV27, the J gene TRBJ2-7; no definite D call. This CDR3 is built from 13 residues. CDR1 is MNHEY and CDR2 is SMNVEV in the germline V gene (reference sequence). Trimming took 3 bases from V and 10 from J, leaving 16 bases between them.

The chain has TRBV7-6 and TRBJ1-2; 9 bases line up with TRBD1. The length of the CDR3 is 14 residues. Germline V gene sequence: CDR1 SGHVS, CDR2 FNYEAQ. The ends lost 5 bases at V and 4 bases at J; junction bases unmatched: 5. The CDR3 DNA is TGTGCCAGCAGCAGCGGGGACAGGGCCTATGGCTACACCTTC. Its translation is CASSSGDRAYGYTF.

This clonotype has a single count. The CDR3 nucleotides are TGCAGTGCTCTACAGGGGCCGGATGAGCAGTTCTTC. Translation: CSALQGPDEQFF. The gene calls are TRBV20-1 and TRBJ2-1, with TRBD1 matching 7 bases. The CDR3 length is 12 residues. V lost 5 bases to trimming and J lost 8 bases; unmatched junction nucleotides: 6. Germline CDR1 is DFQATT and CDR2 is SNEGSKA (reference sequence).

This clonotype was detected ten times or more. V is TRBV6-5 and J is TRBJ2-1, with TRBD2 identical over 12 bases. Germline CDR1 MNHEY, CDR2 SVGAGI. The CDR3 spans 16 residues. Trimming took 4 bases from V and 11 from J; bases not matched to a gene: 12. CDR3 in DNA: TGTGCCAGCAGTTTCCCCGGGACTAGCGGGCTTAGAAAGCAGTTCTTC. Protein product: CASSFPGTSGLRKQFF.

The rearrangement links TRBV2 to TRBJ2-7, with 9 bases lining up with TRBD2. The CDR3 has 14 amino acids. The J segment lost 6 bases and the V segment lost 6 bases, leaving 9 bases of the junction unmatched. The germline CDR1 and CDR2 sequences are SNHLY and FYNNEI. The CDR3 sequence is CASREAGGRPEQYF. The CDR3 bases are TGTGCCAGCAGAGAGGCGGGAGGGCGACCCGAGCAGTACTTC.

This clonotype was seen only a few times. The V and J genes are TRBV5-1 and TRBJ2-1, with a possible D match to TRBD2 (5 bases). This CDR3 has 16 amino acids. Between the trimmed V and J ends, which lost 4 bases and 1 base, there was a span of 15 bases. Germline lookup yields CDR1 SGHRS and CDR2 YFSETQ. CDR3 residues: CASSLFAGPSYNEQFF. For the CDR3, the DNA is TGCGCCAGCAGCCTCTTCGCGGGCCCATCCTACAATGAGCAGTTCTTC.

The rearrangement links TRBV12-3 or TRBV12-4 to TRBJ2-3; 7 bases fit TRBD2. V dropped 5 bases and J dropped 2; count of bases not matched to a gene: 10. This CDR3 is built from 16 residues. CDR3 residues: CASSAQRGGDTDTQYF. Here the CDR3 DNA reads TGTGCCAGCAGTGCCCAACGGGGAGGGGACACAGATACGCAGTATTTT.

V usage is TRBV4-3 and J usage is TRBJ2-3, with 10 bases identical to TRBD2. Germline V lookup: CDR1 LGHNA, CDR2 YSLEER. The junction had 8 bases not matched to a gene; V was cut back by 3 bases and J by 5 bases. There are 16 residues in the CDR3. The CDR3 region is CASSQSSSGSQDTQYF. CDR3 DNA sequence: TGCGCCAGCAGCCAGAGTTCTAGCGGGAGCCAAGATACGCAGTATTTT.

The sample holds a few counts of this clonotype. The genes are TRBV15 and TRBJ2-3; a weak D match, TRBD2 (6 bases). CDR1 LNHNV and CDR2 YYDKDF come from the germline V gene (reference sequence). Trimming took off 0 bases at V and 6 bases at J, with 10 bases between the two ends. This CDR3 contains 14 residues. The CDR3 region has the DNA TGTGCCACCAGCAGAGATCGGGACTGGGATACGCAGTATTTT. Amino acid sequence: CATSRDRDWDTQYF.

The table lists this clonotype with many counts. The gene calls are TRBV12-3 or TRBV12-4 and TRBJ1-1; 7 positions match TRBD1. CDR3 size: 15 residues. J was trimmed by 7 bases and V by 5 bases; bases with no gene match: 13. CDR3 amino acids: CASSLGPEGALEAFF. The CDR3 region has the DNA TGTGCCAGCAGTCTAGGCCCGGAGGGGGCCCTTGAAGCTTTCTTT.

The chain recombines TRBV7-9 with TRBJ1-1; 7 nucleotides agree with TRBD1. Germline assignment: CDR1 SEHNR and CDR2 FQNEAQ (reference sequence). The CDR3 loop spans 17 amino acids. After removal of 4 bases from V and 5 bases from J, the junction contained 16 bases not matched to a gene. CDR3 loop: CASSYGTALRGYTEAFF. The DNA of the CDR3 is TGTGCCAGCAGCTACGGGACAGCTCTTAGAGGGTATACTGAAGCTTTCTTT.

The chain is built from TRBV11-2 and TRBJ2-7; D call uncertain. V shed 8 bases and J shed 4 bases, with 12 bases lying between them. Germline V lookup: CDR1 SGHAT, CDR2 FQNNGV. The CDR3 is 12 residues long. CDR3 sequence: CASEAMGYEQYF. The CDR3 DNA reads TGTGCCAGCGAGGCGATGGGTTACGAGCAGTACTTC.

The genes are TRBV7-2 and TRBJ2-3; D uncertain. Germline V gives CDR1 SGHTA, CDR2 FQGNSA. Trimming cost V 8 bases and J 3 bases, with 18 bases left between them. This CDR3 contains 15 residues. In nucleotides, the CDR3 is TGTGCCAGCGCCAGCCCCGTGTTGCGAACAGATACGCAGTATTTT. It yields the protein CASASPVLRTDTQYF. Using reference TRBV7-2 and TRBJ2-3 for the parts outside the CDR3, the full variable domain is GAGVSQSPSNKVTEKGKDVELRCDPISGHTALYWYRQSLGQGLEFLIYFQGNSAPDKSGLPSDRFSAERTGGSVSTLTIQRTQQEDSAVYLCASASPVLRTDTQYFGPGTRLTVL.

This clonotype has only a few counts. This rearrangement joins TRBV7-8 to TRBJ2-2; D is unclear. The V gene's germline CDR1 is SGHVS and CDR2 FQNEAQ. The CDR3 loop spans 14 amino acids. Trimming stripped 5 bases from V and 6 bases from J, with 13 bases between. The CDR3 region is CASSPRNWAGELFF. The CDR3 bases are TGTGCCAGCAGCCCGAGGAATTGGGCCGGGGAGCTGTTTTTT.

In this sample, this clonotype turned up a few times. V and J are TRBV2 and TRBJ2-1, with TRBD2 matching 7 bases. J gave up 3 bases and V 5 bases, and 22 bases lay outside the gene matches. The CDR3 covers 20 residues. The germline V gene encodes CDR1 SNHLY and CDR2 FYNNEI. The CDR3 spells CASSIAGYTENVRSYNEQFF. The CDR3 region has the DNA TGTGCCAGCAGTATAGCGGGCTACACTGAAAACGTCAGGAGCTACAATGAGCAGTTCTTC.

This clonotype was seen only a few times. The rearrangement uses TRBV7-2 and TRBJ2-5, with 8 bases aligning to TRBD1. In germline, CDR1 is SGHTA, CDR2 FQGNSA. This CDR3 contains 15 residues. After removal of 2 bases from V and 3 bases from J, the junction contained 5 bases not matched to a gene. The CDR3 bases are TGTGCCAGCAGCTTACCGCGGACAGGGAAAGAGACCCAGTACTTC. Protein: CASSLPRTGKETQYF.

The chain joins TRBV12-3 or TRBV12-4 to TRBJ1-5; TRBD1 matches at 7 bases. After removal of 4 bases from V and 8 bases from J, the junction contained 11 bases not matched to a gene. There are 15 residues in the CDR3. The CDR3 sequence: CASSSEGGRLKPQHF. The DNA of the CDR3 is TGTGCCAGCAGTTCGGAAGGGGGCCGGTTGAAGCCCCAGCATTTT.

The chain combines TRBV7-9 with TRBJ2-7; no clear D. The CDR3 is made up of 12 amino acids. CDR1 is SEHNR, CDR2 FQNEAQ, per germline (reference sequence). The V end lost 5 bases, the J end lost 2 bases, and 7 bases lay between the germline ends. The CDR3 sequence: CASSPLTYEQYF. The CDR3 bases are TGTGCCAGCAGCCCACTGACCTACGAGCAGTACTTC.

This clonotype was found a few times. The V and J genes are TRBV6-2 or TRBV6-3 and TRBJ2-1; D unresolved. This CDR3 is 13 amino acids long. V dropped 2 bases and J dropped 7 bases, with 9 bases sitting between them. Germline CDR1 reads MNHEY; CDR2 reads SVGEGT. CDR3 region: CASSYGPSNEQFF. CDR3 sequence (DNA): TGTGCCAGCAGTTACGGGCCATCAAATGAGCAGTTCTTC.

This clonotype occurred many times. The V and J genes are TRBV29-1 and TRBJ2-1, with 7 bases identical to TRBD2. The CDR3 is 13 amino acids. CDR1 is SQVTM, CDR2 ANQGSEA, per germline. V gave up 3 bases and J gave up 8 bases; unmatched junction bases: 7. This CDR3 is CSVESGVMDEQFF. In DNA form, the CDR3 reads TGCAGCGTTGAGAGCGGGGTGATGGATGAGCAGTTCTTC.

This sequence joins TRBV4-3 and TRBJ2-7; 11 nucleotides line up with TRBD2. The ends lost 3 bases at V and 1 base at J; junction bases unmatched: 5. CDR3 length: 16 amino acids. Germline V gene lookup returns CDR1 LGHNA and CDR2 YSLEER. The CDR3 sequence is CASSQDLAGGSYEQYF. The DNA for the CDR3 is TGCGCCAGCAGCCAGGATTTAGCGGGAGGGTCCTACGAGCAGTACTTC.

The rearrangement uses TRBV7-2 and TRBJ2-2, with 9 bases identical to TRBD2. Germline lookup yields CDR1 SGHTA and CDR2 FQGNSA. The length of the CDR3 is 17 residues. V lost 5 bases and J lost 7; bases outside the gene matches: 14. CDR3 sequence: CASSPRISGRGGGELFF. CDR3 bases: TGTGCCAGCAGCCCCCGTATTAGCGGGAGAGGGGGCGGGGAGCTGTTTTTT.

J is TRBJ1-2 and V is TRBV5-1; TRBD1 matches at 8 bases. Per germline, CDR1 SGHRS and CDR2 YFSETQ. With 0 bases clipped from V and 5 bases from J, the junction kept 6 bases outside the gene matches. This CDR3 has 15 amino acids. The CDR3 is CASSLVGQGPYGYTF. CDR3 sequence (DNA): TGCGCCAGCAGCTTGGTAGGACAGGGCCCTTATGGCTACACCTTC. The full variable domain, completed using reference TRBV5-1 and TRBJ1-2, is KAGVTQTPRYLIKTRGQQVTLSCSPISGHRSVSWYQQTPGQGLQFLFEYFSETQRNKGNFPGRFSGRQFSNSRSEMNVSTLELGDSALYLCASSLVGQGPYGYTFGSGTRLTVV.

V usage is TRBV7-8 and J usage is TRBJ2-1; D is ambiguous. CDR3 length: 14 residues. Germline assignment: CDR1 SGHVS and CDR2 FQNEAQ. Deletions cut 2 bases from V and 7 bases from J, with 12 bases between. The CDR3: CASSLSTPRNEQFF. The DNA for the CDR3 is TGTGCCAGCAGCTTATCGACTCCTAGGAATGAGCAGTTCTTC.

V and J are TRBV5-1 and TRBJ2-1; D not resolved. Trimming shortened V by 0 bases and J by 8 bases, and 9 bases separated the two germline ends. In germline, CDR1 is SGHRS, CDR2 YFSETQ. The CDR3 is 13 amino acids. CDR3 in amino acids: CASSLDGVHEQFF. DNA for the CDR3: TGCGCCAGCAGCTTGGATGGGGTCCATGAGCAGTTCTTC.